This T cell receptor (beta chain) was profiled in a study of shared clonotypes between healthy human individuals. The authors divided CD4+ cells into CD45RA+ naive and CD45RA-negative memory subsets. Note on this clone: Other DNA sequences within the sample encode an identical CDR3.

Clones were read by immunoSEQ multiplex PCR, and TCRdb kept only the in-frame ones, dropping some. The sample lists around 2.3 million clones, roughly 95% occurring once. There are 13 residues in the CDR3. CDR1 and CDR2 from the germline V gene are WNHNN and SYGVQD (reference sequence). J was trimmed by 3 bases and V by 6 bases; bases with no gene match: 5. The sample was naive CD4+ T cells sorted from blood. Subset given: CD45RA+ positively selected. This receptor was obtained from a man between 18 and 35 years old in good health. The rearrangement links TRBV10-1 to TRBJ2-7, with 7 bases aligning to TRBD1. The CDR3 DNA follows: TGCGCCAGCAGCCCGGGACAGAGCTACGAGCAGTACTTC. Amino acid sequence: CASSPGQSYEQYF.